These 22 T cell receptor beta chains originate from one sample sequenced in a study of regulatory T cells in long-lasting Graves disease (dated by TCRdb to the early 2020s). The library was produced with multiplex PCR. The run used an Illumina HiSeq 4000. CDR3 regions were amplified by Arm-PCR with iRepertoire HTBI primers to construct TCR beta libraries. In-frame beta chains were kept once TCRdb had trimmed the public reads at Q25 with fastp and called clones with MiXCR. Each entry merges the rows of one CDR3 protein and shows their most common DNA and genes. This sample comprises about 460,000 distinct CDR3 sequences, around 15% of them detected only once. Approximately 17% of the sample goes to the ten largest clones. The intended sense of this specimen's time point label: newly diagnosed GD, antithyroid drugs for less than 3 months. For both TCR sequencing and RNA sequencing, RNA was extracted from PBMCs using TRIzol.

The sample was also reused in another study, on T cells in Graves' hyperthyroidism and ophthalmopathy.

The sequencing used peripheral blood mononuclear cells (PBMCs), collected at new diagnosis, from a patient treated with antithyroid drugs. The receptors come from a woman between 45 and 65 years old with Graves disease. Donor details come from another sample of the same person, matched by shared clones.

This clonotype was counted at least ten times. This chain links TRBV9 with TRBJ2-7, with D possibly matching TRBD1 (5 bases). The V gene's germline CDR1 is SGDLS and CDR2 YYNGEE. The V end was cut by 0 bases, the J end by 6 bases, with 13 bases between. The CDR3 totals 14 residues. For the CDR3, the DNA is TGTGCCAGCAGCGTAGCTACAGGTCAGCGCGAGCAGTACTTC. It yields the protein CASSVATGQREQYF.

The chain recombines TRBV18 with TRBJ2-1; the D gene is possibly TRBD1 (5 bases). Trimming pared 3 bases from V and 4 bases from J, leaving 19 bases between. CDR3 length: 17 residues. Germline CDR1 reads KGHSH; CDR2 reads LQKENI. The CDR3 here is CASSPSTVGVAYNEQFF. CDR3 sequence (DNA): TGTGCCAGCTCACCGTCAACGGTAGGGGTGGCTTACAATGAGCAGTTCTTC.

This clonotype has a count of ten or more. The chain has TRBV7-8 and TRBJ2-5; D uncertain. V was cut by 5 bases and J by 5 bases, with 15 bases left in between. The germline V gene encodes CDR1 SGHVS and CDR2 FQNEAQ. This CDR3 spans 14 amino acids. The CDR3 region is CASSPRIYPETQYF. The DNA for the CDR3 is TGTGCCAGCAGCCCCCGGATCTACCCCGAGACCCAGTACTTC.

The sample holds many counts of this clonotype. The chain recombines TRBV28 with TRBJ2-7; possibly TRBD1 for D (6 bases). Trimming took off 7 bases at V and 4 bases at J, with 14 bases between the two ends. This CDR3 has 13 amino acids. The germline gives CDR1 MDHEN, CDR2 SYDVKM. The CDR3 nucleotides are TGTGCCAGCACACTGGACAGCACTTACGAGCAGTACTTC. Its protein product is CASTLDSTYEQYF.

There are a few counts of this clonotype. CDR3 DNA: TGCGCCAGCAGCTTGGATCTGGAGGCGAGGAGGGACGGCTACACCTTC. Translating gives CASSLDLEARRDGYTF. The J gene is TRBJ1-2, the V gene TRBV5-1, with D maybe TRBD1 (5 bases). This CDR3 has 16 residues. The ends were cut back, 0 bases at V and 8 bases at J, with 20 bases in the middle. Germline CDR1 is SGHRS and CDR2 is YFSETQ.

V gene TRBV28 combines with J gene TRBJ2-3; TRBD2 matches 13 bases. The CDR3 has 19 amino acids. Per the germline V gene, CDR1 is MDHEN and CDR2 is SYDVKM. The ends lost 2 bases at V and 3 bases at J; junction bases unmatched: 11. The CDR3 DNA reads as TGTGCCAGCAGTTTAGAAAATTTTGGACTAGCGGGAGTGACAGATACGCAGTATTTT. Translation gives CASSLENFGLAGVTDTQYF.

As to this clonotype: A junction end diverges from the germline sequence, so it may reflect a read error. This chain connects TRBV18 to TRBJ2-2; a weak D match, TRBD1 (6 bases). Germline CDR1 reads KGHSH; CDR2 reads LQKENI. This CDR3 is 17 amino acids long. The CDR3 DNA reads TGTGCCAGCTCACCACCGGACAGAGGCCCGAACACCGGGGAGCCGTTTTTT. The encoded protein is CASSPPDRGPNTGEPFF. The variable domain in full, with the rest retrieved from reference TRBV18 and TRBJ2-2, is NAGVMQNPRHLVRRRGQEARLRCSPMKGHSHVYWYRQLPEEGLKFMVYLQKENIIDESGMPKERFSAEFPKEGPSILRIQQVVRGDSAAYFCASSPPDRGPNTGEPFFGEGSRLTVL.

The chain couples TRBV2 to TRBJ2-7; D ambiguous. Trimming pared 6 bases from V and 4 bases from J, leaving 10 bases between. Germline loops: CDR1 SNHLY, CDR2 FYNNEI. This CDR3 spans 12 amino acids. The CDR3 sequence is CASRWQTYEQYF. The DNA of the CDR3 is TGTGCCAGCAGATGGCAAACTTACGAGCAGTACTTC.

This clonotype has at least ten counts. The chain is built from TRBV20-1 and TRBJ2-7; D is uncertain. The CDR3 is 13 amino acids. Germline loops: CDR1 DFQATT, CDR2 SNEGSKA (reference sequence). Trimming took off 4 bases at V and 0 bases at J, with 10 bases between the two ends. The CDR3: CSAISRSSYEQYF. The DNA for the CDR3 is TGCAGTGCTATATCTAGGAGCTCCTACGAGCAGTACTTC.

V and J are TRBV24-1 and TRBJ2-1; D unclear. The CDR3 length is 11 residues. Trimming shortened V by 4 bases and J by 9 bases, and 6 bases separated the two germline ends. In germline, CDR1 is KGHDR, CDR2 SFDVKD. The CDR3 reads CATSEASEQFF. The CDR3 region has the DNA TGTGCCACCAGTGAGGCGAGTGAGCAGTTCTTC.

The chain combines TRBV4-1 with TRBJ2-3; a possible D gene is TRBD1 (6 bases). Germline loops: CDR1 MGHRA, CDR2 YSYEKL. The CDR3 is 16 residues long. The V end lost 4 bases, the J end lost 0 bases, and 14 bases lay between the germline ends. The CDR3 nucleotides are TGCGCCAGCAGCCCAGGGGACGACAGGAGCACAGATACGCAGTATTTT. It specifies CASSPGDDRSTDTQYF.

This clonotype appeared a few times. The chain has TRBV4-1 and TRBJ1-5; 8 bases are shared with TRBD1. The CDR3 has 15 residues. In germline, CDR1 is MGHRA, CDR2 YSYEKL. V gave up 3 bases and J gave up 5 bases; unmatched junction bases: 6. The CDR3 region is CASSHLQGGDQPQHF. The CDR3 nucleotides read TGCGCCAGCAGCCACCTACAGGGGGGGGATCAGCCCCAGCATTTT.

This clonotype was recorded many times. The rearrangement uses TRBV6-1 and TRBJ2-7; 8 bases are a match to TRBD2. CDR1 is MNHNS, CDR2 SASEGT, per germline. This CDR3 has 15 amino acids. After removal of 1 base from V and 2 bases from J, the junction contained 4 bases not matched to a gene. The CDR3 DNA reads TGTGCCAGCAGTGAAGGGGCGGGGGGCGCCTACGAGCAGTACTTC. It translates to CASSEGAGGAYEQYF.

The table lists this clonotype with many counts. The chain combines TRBV6-5 with TRBJ2-7, with 8 bases matching TRBD2. With V trimmed by 0 bases and J by 1 base, 2 bases remained unmatched. The CDR3 consists of 15 residues. Germline V gene lookup returns CDR1 MNHEY and CDR2 SVGAGI. The CDR3 loop is CASSYSSGKSYEQYF. The DNA of the CDR3 is TGTGCCAGCAGTTACTCTAGCGGGAAGTCCTACGAGCAGTACTTC.

In its sample, this clonotype was seen many times. V is TRBV12-3 or TRBV12-4 and J is TRBJ2-2; D is ambiguous. This CDR3 is built from 12 residues. The V gene lost 7 bases and the J gene lost 4 bases, with 7 bases spanning the gap. The DNA of the CDR3 is TGTGCCAGCATCGGTGCCACCGGGGAGCTGTTTTTT. This sequence encodes CASIGATGELFF.

This clonotype was counted only a few times. The rearrangement links TRBV2 to TRBJ2-1, with 13 bases lining up with TRBD2. The CDR3 extends over 22 amino acids. V gave up 5 bases and J gave up 1 base; unmatched junction bases: 20. Germline-derived CDR1 and CDR2 are SNHLY and FYNNEI. The CDR3 nucleotides read TGTGCCAGCAGTTCCACCCATCCGACTAGCGGGAGGCCCGGGGGGTCCTACAATGAGCAGTTCTTC. This gives the protein CASSSTHPTSGRPGGSYNEQFF.

This clonotype was recorded at least ten times. The gene calls are TRBV7-2 and TRBJ2-3; D is possibly TRBD1 or TRBD2 (7 bases each). Trimming removed 5 bases from V and 5 bases from J, with 20 bases in between. The CDR3 has 16 residues. Germline CDR1 SGHTA, CDR2 FQGNSA. The CDR3 DNA reads TGTGCCAGCAGCCCCTGGGGGAGGGGGCATGGAGATACGCAGTATTTT. Translated: CASSPWGRGHGDTQYF.

On this clonotype: A much larger clone lies one base from this, so it may be a read error. The chain carries TRBV18 and TRBJ2-1; D might be TRBD1 or TRBD2, each matching 5 bases. The CDR3 is 14 amino acids. Trimming removed 0 bases at V and 10 bases at J, with 13 bases between. Germline lookup yields CDR1 KGHSH and CDR2 LQKENI. CDR3 region: CASSPPGDPYEQFF. In DNA form, the CDR3 reads TGTGCCAGCTCACCACCCGGGGACCCTTACGAGCAGTTCTTC.

This clonotype occurred many times. V usage is TRBV24-1 and J usage is TRBJ2-3; D call uncertain. Germline CDR1 reads KGHDR; CDR2 reads SFDVKD. Trimming took 1 base from V and 4 from J, leaving 5 bases between them. The CDR3 runs to 13 residues. The CDR3 DNA reads TGTGCCACCAGTGATTTCCGGGCAGATACGCAGTATTTT. This translates into CATSDFRADTQYF.

This clonotype was counted many times. CDR3 DNA: TGTGCCAGCAGCTTAGGGGACCAAGAGACCCAGTACTTC. Residues: CASSLGDQETQYF. The V gene is TRBV11-2, the J gene TRBJ2-5; the D is unclear. CDR3 length equals 13 residues. CDR1 is SGHAT and CDR2 is FQNNGV in the germline V gene. Trimming took 1 base from V and 0 from J, leaving 3 bases between them.

This chain links TRBV30 with TRBJ1-6, with D perhaps matching TRBD1 (6 bases). In germline, CDR1 is GTSNPN, CDR2 SVGIG (reference sequence). Trimming took 5 bases from V and 7 from J, leaving 15 bases between them. The CDR3 totals 14 residues. CDR3 bases: TGTGCCTGGGGGAACAGGGTGGAGAATTCACCCCTCCACTTT. Translation gives CAWGNRVENSPLHF.

In its sample, this clonotype was seen many times. The chain has TRBV6-4 and TRBJ2-1; D is undetermined. V lost 0 bases, J lost 5 bases, and 5 bases lay in between. Germline CDR1 MRHNA, CDR2 SNTAGT. CDR3 size: 13 residues. CDR3 DNA sequence: TGTGCCAGCAGTGACTCAGCAAACAATGAGCAGTTCTTC. Residues: CASSDSANNEQFF.